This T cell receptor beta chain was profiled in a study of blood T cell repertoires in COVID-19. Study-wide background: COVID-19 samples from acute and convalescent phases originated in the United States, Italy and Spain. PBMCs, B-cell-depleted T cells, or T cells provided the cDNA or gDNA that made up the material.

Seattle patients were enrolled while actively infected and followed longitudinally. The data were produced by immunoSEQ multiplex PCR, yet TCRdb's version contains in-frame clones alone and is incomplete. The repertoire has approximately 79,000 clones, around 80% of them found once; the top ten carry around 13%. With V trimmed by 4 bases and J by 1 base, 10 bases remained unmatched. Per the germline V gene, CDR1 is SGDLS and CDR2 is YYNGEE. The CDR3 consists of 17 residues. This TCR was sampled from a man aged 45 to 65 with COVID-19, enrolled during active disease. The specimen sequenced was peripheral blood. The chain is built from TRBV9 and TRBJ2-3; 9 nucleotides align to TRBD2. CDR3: CASSSRAVAGGTDTQYF. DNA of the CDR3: TGTGCCAGCAGCTCCCGCGCGGTAGCGGGGGGCACAGATACGCAGTATTTT.